A single sample gave rise to the 14 T cell receptor beta chains below, sequenced in a study of cytotoxic CD8 clonotypes in ibrutinib-treated CLL. The protocol was immunoSEQ multiplex PCR, while the TCRdb copy is restricted to in-frame clones and leaves out a portion. In the table there are hundreds of thousands of clones, roughly 74% of which are singletons. The source was PBMCs, collected after 24 months of ibrutinib treatment. These receptors were collected from a human donor with chronic lymphocytic leukemia.

This chain uses TRBV5-1 with TRBJ2-2; no clear D. The CDR3 sequence is 15 residues long. Germline CDR1 reads SGHRS; CDR2 reads YFSETQ. V lost 3 bases to trimming and J lost 5 bases, with 14 bases between them. The CDR3 DNA sequence: TGCGCCAGCAGCTGGAACGATAGGGCGACCGGGGAGCTGTTTTTT. Translated, it gives CASSWNDRATGELFF.

The chain links TRBV6-1 to TRBJ2-5; no reliable D call. Trimming left V 2 bases short and J 4 bases short, with 14 bases between. Germline CDR1 MNHNS, CDR2 SASEGT. The CDR3 extends over 15 amino acids. This CDR3 is CASSERWQPPETQYF. The CDR3, as DNA: TGTGCCAGCAGTGAACGTTGGCAGCCGCCAGAGACCCAGTACTTC.

The V call is TRBV5-8, the J call TRBJ2-7; D gene unclear. Germline V gene lookup returns CDR1 SGHTS and CDR2 YDEGEE. The CDR3 covers 10 residues. The V and J ends lost 2 bases and 5 bases respectively, with 2 bases between them. The CDR3 nucleotides read TGTGCCAGCAGCTTCGACGAGCAGTACTTC. Its protein is CASSFDEQYF.

This sequence joins TRBV29-1 and TRBJ2-3; D remains unclear. The germline V and J ends were trimmed by 4 bases and 6 bases, with 11 bases remaining between them. The germline V gene has CDR1 SQVTM and CDR2 ANQGSEA. The CDR3 is 12 residues long. The CDR3 reads CSVGSPTDTQYF. The CDR3 DNA sequence: TGCAGCGTTGGTTCCCCGACGGATACGCAGTATTTT.

The rearrangement uses TRBV6-5 and TRBJ2-3; 8 bases map to TRBD1. V gave up 6 bases and J gave up 4 bases; unmatched junction bases: 9. The V gene's germline CDR1 is MNHEY and CDR2 SVGAGI. The CDR3 has 15 amino acids. The CDR3 region is CASRTGALGSDTQYF. Written as DNA, the CDR3 is TGTGCCAGCAGGACAGGGGCACTCGGGTCAGATACGCAGTATTTT.

This chain joins TRBV18 and TRBJ2-3; TRBD1 matches 10 bases. Trimming at V came to 1 base and at J to 3 bases, leaving 1 base not matched to a gene. CDR1 is KGHSH and CDR2 is LQKENI in the germline V gene. The CDR3 runs to 15 residues. This chain's CDR3 is CASSPRGQGTDTQYF. DNA of the CDR3: TGTGCCAGCTCACCACGGGGACAGGGGACAGATACGCAGTATTTT. Drawing the rest from reference TRBV18 and TRBJ2-3, the complete variable domain is NAGVMQNPRHLVRRRGQEARLRCSPMKGHSHVYWYRQLPEEGLKFMVYLQKENIIDESGMPKERFSAEFPKEGPSILRIQQVVRGDSAAYFCASSPRGQGTDTQYFGPGTRLTVL.

This chain connects TRBV7-9 to TRBJ1-5; D gene uncertain. With 5 bases removed from V and 4 bases from J, the gap between germline ends came to 6 bases. This CDR3 is 12 amino acids long. Germline CDR1 is SEHNR and CDR2 is FQNEAQ (reference sequence). Here the CDR3 DNA reads TGTGCCAGCAGCGGGCAAAATCAGCCCCAGCATTTT. It codes for CASSGQNQPQHF.

The chain uses TRBV28 and TRBJ2-1; tentative D call: TRBD1 (6 bases). The CDR3 has 15 residues. V was pared by 4 bases and J by 7 bases, with 17 bases between. Germline V gene data show CDR1 as MDHEN and CDR2 as SYDVKM. The CDR3: CASSSWDTHGNEQFF. CDR3 bases: TGTGCCAGCAGTTCCTGGGACACCCATGGGAATGAGCAGTTCTTC.

A few counts support this clone. The chain combines TRBV28 with TRBJ1-2; D is uncertain. V lost 1 base and J 3 bases, leaving 6 bases between the germline ends. This CDR3 has 13 amino acids. Germline CDR1 reads MDHEN; CDR2 reads SYDVKM. The CDR3 DNA reads TGTGCCAGCAGTTTATCGTCAGACTATGGCTACACCTTC. Translating it yields CASSLSSDYGYTF.

A few counts support this clone. The V call is TRBV27, the J call TRBJ1-1; 7 bases align to TRBD1. V gave up 5 bases and J gave up 1 base; unmatched junction bases: 1. CDR1 is MNHEY, CDR2 SMNVEV, per germline (reference sequence). The CDR3 is made up of 13 amino acids. The CDR3 DNA sequence: TGTGCCAGCAGTGGACAGGCGAACACTGAAGCTTTCTTT. It codes for CASSGQANTEAFF.

This clone came up once. This chain links TRBV27 with TRBJ2-3; TRBD1 agrees at 8 bases. Trimming at V came to 5 bases and at J to 5 bases, leaving 3 bases not matched to a gene. Germline CDR1 and CDR2: MNHEY and SMNVEV (reference sequence). This CDR3 is built from 13 residues. CDR3 residues: CASSAGGGDTQYF. The CDR3 nucleotides read TGTGCCAGCAGTGCAGGGGGCGGAGATACGCAGTATTTT.

The chain links TRBV9 to TRBJ1-2, with a tentative D call TRBD1 (5 bases). The germline gives CDR1 SGDLS, CDR2 YYNGEE. The CDR3 is 14 amino acids. Trimming stripped 3 bases from V and 5 bases from J, with 14 bases between. The CDR3 coding sequence is TGTGCCAGCAGCGCCCGGGACCGCGGGTATGGCTACACCTTC. Protein sequence: CASSARDRGYGYTF.

This chain connects TRBV28 to TRBJ1-3, with 7 positions matching TRBD1. Germline lookup yields CDR1 MDHEN and CDR2 SYDVKM. The CDR3 spans 14 residues. With 3 bases clipped from V and 3 bases from J, the junction kept 2 bases outside the gene matches. The CDR3 bases are TGTGCCAGCAGTTTCAGGGGGGGTGGAAACACCATATATTTT. This translates into CASSFRGGGNTIYF.

V and J are TRBV6-5 and TRBJ2-1, with 8 bases fitting TRBD2. The CDR3 has 15 amino acids. Germline V gene lookup returns CDR1 MNHEY and CDR2 SVGAGI. V shed 8 bases and J 3 bases; nucleotides not matched to a gene: 9. The CDR3 here is CASRYGGGSYNEQFF. CDR3 sequence (DNA): TGTGCCAGCCGATACGGGGGGGGGAGCTACAATGAGCAGTTCTTC.